Described below is a single TCR beta chain sequence and its context. Per the authors' pipeline: Reference gene primers were amplified, and this amplification served to estimate nucleated cell counts. Sequencing was performed with immunoSEQ multiplex PCR; in TCRdb, only in-frame clones are kept and a portion is missing. V, J and clone size derive from that table, while D and trimming were established from the DNA sequence. The data show around 140,000 clones, 75% to 90% seen once. The germline CDR1 and CDR2 sequences are SGHRS and YFSETQ. The CDR3 totals 16 residues. V shed 3 bases, J shed 0 bases, and the junction held 5 bases outside the gene matches. This sample stems from a study of blood T cell repertoires in COVID-19. Across the whole study: Sites in the United States, Italy and Spain provided acute and convalescent COVID-19 samples. Sample material is recorded as cDNA or gDNA derived from T cells, B-cell-depleted T cells, or PBMCs.

The source of this sequence is a man aged 45-65 years with active or convalescent COVID-19. Sequences were obtained from peripheral blood. This chain links TRBV5-1 with TRBJ2-4; 8 bases agree with TRBD1. The CDR3 loop reads CASSSDRDKAKNIQYF. The CDR3 coding sequence is TGCGCCAGCAGCTCGGACAGGGATAAAGCCAAAAACATTCAGTACTTC.